What follows are 17 T cell receptor beta chains derived from one specimen sequenced in a study of blood T cells in healthy people across ages (dated by TCRdb to 2013 to 2016). Receptor amplification or capture employed 5' RACE. These reads were obtained on an Illumina HiSeq 2500. A second about 7 to 11 cycle PCR used a sample-barcoded 5' primer and a J-beta primer mix. TCRdb reprocessing: public reads trimmed at Q25 with fastp, clones called with MiXCR, in-frame beta chains kept. Each CDR3 protein gets just one entry, which takes the most common genes and DNA from the rows behind it. The sample table records approximately 780,000 distinct CDR3 sequences; under 30% of these occur just once. Around 3% of the sample is taken by the ten largest. These data were likewise used in another study, on T cells of mothers and their children.

The sequencing input was blood. The receptor set was obtained from a boy between 5 and 17 years old in good health.

A few counts support this clonotype. The V and J genes are TRBV11-2 and TRBJ2-1, with 9 bases lining up with TRBD1. This CDR3 is built from 15 residues. With 6 bases clipped from V and 3 bases from J, the junction kept 6 bases outside the gene matches. CDR1 and CDR2 from the germline V gene are SGHAT and FQNNGV. The DNA of the CDR3 is TGTGCCAGCAGGCACGGGACAGGGTTCTACAATGAGCAGTTCTTC. This translates into CASRHGTGFYNEQFF.

V usage is TRBV5-1 and J usage is TRBJ2-7, with 9 bases aligning to TRBD2. Germline values: CDR1 SGHRS, CDR2 YFSETQ. The V and J ends lost 0 bases and 0 bases, in that order; junction bases with no gene match: 10. The CDR3 totals 18 residues. As DNA, the CDR3 is TGCGCCAGCAGCTTGGCCAGTGGCGGGGGGGCGAGCTCCTACGAGCAGTACTTC. It codes for CASSLASGGGASSYEQYF.

V and J are TRBV29-1 and TRBJ2-5, with D possibly TRBD1 on 6 matching bases. Germline loops: CDR1 SQVTM, CDR2 ANQGSEA. V lost 5 bases and J lost 9, with 16 bases in between. The CDR3 covers 12 residues. The CDR3: CSVLDSGVAQYF. The CDR3 coding sequence is TGCAGCGTTCTGGACAGTGGAGTGGCCCAGTACTTC.

To note about this clonotype: Germline is not matched at one junction end, which may reflect a read error. The chain couples TRBV2 to TRBJ2-1; D assignment may be TRBD1 or TRBD2 (6 bases each). Germline values: CDR1 SNHLY, CDR2 FYNNEI. The length of the CDR3 is 18 residues. CDR3 nucleotides: TGTGCCAAAACAATCGGGGGTCAGGGGCTGAGCTCCTGCAATGAGCAGTTCTTC. Translation: CAKTIGGQGLSSCNEQFF.

This clonotype was seen a handful of times. The chain carries TRBV19 and TRBJ2-7, with D possibly matching TRBD1 (6 bases). The CDR3 contains 13 residues. From germline, CDR1 is LNHDA and CDR2 SQIVND (reference sequence). Between the trimmed V and J ends, which lost 7 bases and 6 bases, there was a span of 16 bases. CDR3 coding DNA: TGTGCCAGTAAGGAGGCAGGGGCCTGCGAGCAGTACTTC. This codes for CASKEAGACEQYF.

This clonotype showed up just a few times. V usage is TRBV21-1 and J usage is TRBJ2-7; the listed D gene, TRBD1, was not tested against the DNA. TRBV21-1 is noted as a pseudogene. The CDR3 runs to 15 residues. The CDR3 DNA reads as TGTGCCAGCAGCCATCTACAGCAGGGGATCGACGAGCAGTACTTC. Translating it yields CASSHLQQGIDEQYF.

This clonotype was found a few times. This sequence joins TRBV7-9 and TRBJ1-1; perhaps TRBD1 as D (5 bases). The CDR3 has 15 amino acids. CDR1 is SEHNR, CDR2 FQNEAQ, per germline (reference sequence). V was cut by 1 base and J by 3 bases, with 12 bases left in between. CDR3 residues: CASSLEGSMDTEAFF. CDR3 sequence (DNA): TGTGCCAGCAGCTTAGAGGGGTCCATGGACACTGAAGCTTTCTTT.

This clonotype has just a few counts. The V call is TRBV25-1, the J call TRBJ2-5; perhaps D is TRBD1 or TRBD2 (6 bases each). The V and J ends lost 8 bases and 2 bases respectively, with 12 bases between them. The CDR3 extends over 13 amino acids. Per the germline V gene, CDR1 is MGHDK and CDR2 is SYGVNS. CDR3 coding DNA: TGTGCCAGCCCGGGGGCAGCTCAAGAGACCCAGTACTTC. Its protein product is CASPGAAQETQYF. Using reference TRBV25-1 and TRBJ2-5 for the parts outside the CDR3, the full variable domain is EADIYQTPRYLVIGTGKKITLECSQTMGHDKMYWYQQDPGMELHLIHYSYGVNSTEKGDLSSESTVSRIRTEHFPLTLESARPSHTSQYLCASPGAAQETQYFGPGTRLLVL.

The chain joins TRBV6-5 to TRBJ1-1; 11 bases match TRBD1. Germline V lookup: CDR1 MNHEY, CDR2 SVGAGI. Trimming took 2 bases from V and 6 from J; bases not matched to a gene: 11. The CDR3 has 17 amino acids. The CDR3 loop reads CASSYVSTGQGGAEAFF. The CDR3 region has the DNA TGTGCCAGCAGTTACGTATCCACGGGACAGGGGGGGGCTGAAGCTTTCTTT.

The table lists this clonotype with many counts. One end of the junction fails to match germline, which may point to a read error. This rearrangement joins TRBV28 to TRBJ2-7, with D perhaps TRBD1 (6 bases). CDR1 is MDHEN, CDR2 SYDVKM, per germline. CDR3 length equals 14 residues. For the CDR3, the DNA is TGCGCCAGCAGCTTGAGTCAGGGGACCTACGAGCAGTACTTC. Protein sequence: CASSLSQGTYEQYF.

This chain joins TRBV6-6 and TRBJ1-6, with D tentatively TRBD1 (5 bases). Germline V lookup: CDR1 MNHNY, CDR2 SVGAGI (reference sequence). V lost 7 bases and J 8 bases, leaving 9 bases between the germline ends. The CDR3 has 12 amino acids. Here the CDR3 reads CASTSRDSPLHF. CDR3 sequence (DNA): TGTGCCAGCACCTCCAGGGATTCACCCCTCCACTTT.

V gene TRBV11-2 combines with J gene TRBJ1-4; maybe TRBD1 (6 bases). V was clipped by 4 bases and J by 5 bases, with 11 bases between them. CDR3 length: 14 residues. Germline CDR1 and CDR2: SGHAT and FQNNGV. The CDR3 DNA is TGTGCCAGCAGCTGGGGGGCAGGAAATGAAAAACTGTTTTTT. This sequence encodes CASSWGAGNEKLFF.

The chain links TRBV7-8 to TRBJ2-7; D not resolved. Germline assignment: CDR1 SGHVS and CDR2 FQNEAQ. With 5 bases removed from V and 6 bases from J, the gap between germline ends came to 11 bases. The length of the CDR3 is 12 residues. The CDR3 sequence: CASSLMMPEQYF. CDR3 coding DNA: TGTGCCAGCAGCCTTATGATGCCCGAGCAGTACTTC.

The chain carries TRBV7-2 and TRBJ2-1; D is perhaps TRBD1 (5 bases). V lost 0 bases to trimming and J lost 8 bases, with 14 bases between them. CDR1 SGHTA and CDR2 FQGNSA come from the germline V gene. The CDR3 totals 15 residues. CDR3 sequence reads: CASSLATGGADEQFF. DNA for the CDR3: TGTGCCAGCAGCTTAGCGACTGGTGGGGCGGATGAGCAGTTCTTC.

This clonotype occurred many times. The chain recombines TRBV12-3 or TRBV12-4 with TRBJ1-4, with D perhaps TRBD1 (6 bases). CDR3 length: 14 amino acids. V was pared by 1 base and J by 12 bases, with 15 bases between. CDR3 residues: CASSLGLGATELFF. The CDR3 bases are TGTGCCAGCAGTTTAGGTCTGGGGGCGACGGAACTGTTTTTT.

Only a few counts were recorded for this clonotype. The chain uses TRBV30 and TRBJ2-3, with D possibly matching TRBD1 (6 bases). This CDR3 contains 14 residues. Germline CDR1 is GTSNPN and CDR2 is SVGIG (reference sequence). V lost 5 bases to trimming and J lost 2 bases, with 14 bases between them. CDR3 nucleotides: TGTGCCTGGCAAGGGACATCCGTCACAGATACGCAGTATTTT. Amino acid sequence: CAWQGTSVTDTQYF.

The chain recombines TRBV2 with TRBJ2-5; D possibly matches TRBD1 or TRBD2 (6 bases each). The CDR3 is 14 amino acids. Germline lookup yields CDR1 SNHLY and CDR2 FYNNEI. The germline V and J ends were trimmed by 2 bases and 5 bases, with 12 bases remaining between them. The CDR3 here is CASSENGGAETQYF. Written as DNA, the CDR3 is TGTGCCAGCAGTGAAAACGGGGGCGCGGAGACCCAGTACTTC. The entire variable domain, with the rest obtained from reference TRBV2 and TRBJ2-5, is as follows: EPEVTQTPSHQVTQMGQEVILRCVPISNHLYFYWYRQILGQKVEFLVSFYNNEISEKSEIFDDQFSVERPDGSNFTLKIRSTKLEDSAMYFCASSENGGAETQYFGPGTRLLVL.